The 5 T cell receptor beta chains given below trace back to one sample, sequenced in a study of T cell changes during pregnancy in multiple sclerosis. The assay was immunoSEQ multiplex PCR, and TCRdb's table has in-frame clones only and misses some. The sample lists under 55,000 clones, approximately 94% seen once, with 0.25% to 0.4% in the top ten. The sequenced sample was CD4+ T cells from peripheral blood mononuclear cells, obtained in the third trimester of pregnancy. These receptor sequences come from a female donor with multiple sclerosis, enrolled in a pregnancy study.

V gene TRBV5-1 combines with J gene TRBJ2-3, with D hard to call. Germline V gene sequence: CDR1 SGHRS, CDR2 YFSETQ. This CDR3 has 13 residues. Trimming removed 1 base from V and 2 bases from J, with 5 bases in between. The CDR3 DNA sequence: TGCGCCAGCAGCTTGTTAGCCACAGATACGCAGTATTTT. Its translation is CASSLLATDTQYF.

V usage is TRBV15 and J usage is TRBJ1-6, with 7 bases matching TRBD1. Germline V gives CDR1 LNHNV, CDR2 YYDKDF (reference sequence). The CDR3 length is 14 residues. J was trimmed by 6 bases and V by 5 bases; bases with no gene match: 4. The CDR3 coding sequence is TGTGCCACCAGCCTAACAGGGGCTAATTCACCCCTCCACTTT. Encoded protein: CATSLTGANSPLHF.

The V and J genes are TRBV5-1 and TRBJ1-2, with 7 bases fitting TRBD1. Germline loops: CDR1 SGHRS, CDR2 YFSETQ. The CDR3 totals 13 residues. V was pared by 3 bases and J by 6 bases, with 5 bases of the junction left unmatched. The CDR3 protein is CASSSHRGDGYTF. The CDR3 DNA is TGCGCCAGCAGCTCCCACAGGGGTGATGGCTACACCTTC.

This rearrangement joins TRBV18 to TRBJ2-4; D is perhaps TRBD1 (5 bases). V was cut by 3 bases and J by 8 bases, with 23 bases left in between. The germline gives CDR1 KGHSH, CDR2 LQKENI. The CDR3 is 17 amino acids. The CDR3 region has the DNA TGTGCCAGCTCACCTTTGGTTGGCACAGGCCGGCAGGACATTCAGTACTTC. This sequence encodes CASSPLVGTGRQDIQYF.

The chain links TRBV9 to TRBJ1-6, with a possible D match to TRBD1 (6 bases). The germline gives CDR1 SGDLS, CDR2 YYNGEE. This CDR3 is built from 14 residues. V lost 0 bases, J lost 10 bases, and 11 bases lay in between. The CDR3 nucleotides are TGTGCCAGCAGCGTAGGGGGGCTCGCCTCACCCCTCCACTTT. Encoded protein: CASSVGGLASPLHF.